A selection of T cell receptor beta chains follows, all from one sample in a study of T cell responses to AZD1222 COVID-19 vaccine. Only in-frame clones appear in the TCRdb table, and some are missing; sequencing was by immunoSEQ multiplex PCR. This table holds 100,000 to 150,000 clones, about nine tenths found once. Sequencing was performed on peripheral blood, taken on day 0 of AZD1222 vaccination. The source of these receptors is an adult in good health. Each CDR3 is given with its conserved first and last residue. A D gene is named only where the DNA matches it firmly. Where a row states a size, it is once, few, many or the class of an expanded clone; other rows omit it.

D gene: NA
J gene: TRBJ2-7
clone size: NA
V gene: TRBV9
CDR3 DNA: TGTGCCAGCAGCTCCGGGACGGGACCCTACGAGCAGTACTTC
CDR3 protein: CASSSGTGPYEQYF

D gene: TRBD2
J gene: TRBJ2-2
clone size: few
V gene: TRBV5-4
CDR3 DNA: TGTGCCAGCAGCGTTAGCGGGGGCGGAGGCGGGGAGCTGTTTTTT
CDR3 protein: CASSVSGGGGGELFF

D gene: TRBD2
J gene: TRBJ2-3
clone size: NA
V gene: TRBV19
CDR3 DNA: TGTGCCAGTAGTATCGAGGCTAGCGGGGGCAGAGATACGCAGTATTTT
CDR3 protein: CASSIEASGGRDTQYF

D gene: NA
J gene: TRBJ1-4
clone size: NA
V gene: TRBV6-5
CDR3 DNA: TGTGCCAGCAAGGCCGGCGATGTTAATGAAAAACTGTTTTTT
CDR3 protein: CASKAGDVNEKLFF

D gene: TRBD2
J gene: TRBJ2-5
clone size: once
V gene: TRBV27
CDR3 DNA: TGTGCCAGCACTGAGACTAGCGGGGGGGCAATCGTAGGAGAGACCCAGTACTTC
CDR3 protein: CASTETSGGAIVGETQYF

D gene: NA
J gene: TRBJ1-1
clone size: NA
V gene: TRBV5-5
CDR3 DNA: TGTGCCAGCAGCTTGGCCACGGGAATGAACACTGAAGCTTTCTTT
CDR3 protein: CASSLATGMNTEAFF

D gene: TRBD2
J gene: TRBJ2-1
clone size: NA
V gene: TRBV24-1
CDR3 DNA: TGTGCCACCAGTGAAATAGCGGGGGCCTCCTACAATGAGCAGTTCTTC
CDR3 protein: CATSEIAGASYNEQFF

D gene: TRBD2
J gene: TRBJ2-3
clone size: NA
V gene: TRBV14
CDR3 DNA: TGTGCCAGCAGCCCCGGGGGGGCCCCAGATACGCAGTATTTT
CDR3 protein: CASSPGGAPDTQYF

D gene: TRBD2
J gene: TRBJ2-4
clone size: NA
V gene: TRBV3-1/TRBV3-2
CDR3 DNA: TGTGCCAGCAGCGATAGCGGGCGGGGAAACATTCAGTACTTC
CDR3 protein: CASSDSGRGNIQYF

D gene: NA
J gene: TRBJ2-5
clone size: NA
V gene: TRBV11-3
CDR3 DNA: TGTGCCAGCAGCTTAGAGGAACCTCAAGAGACCCAGTACTTC
CDR3 protein: CASSLEEPQETQYF

D gene: TRBD1
J gene: TRBJ1-2
clone size: NA
V gene: TRBV7-2
CDR3 DNA: TGTGCCAGCAGCTTAAACCCTACAGGGGGCTCTGGCTACACCTTC
CDR3 protein: CASSLNPTGGSGYTF

D gene: NA
J gene: TRBJ2-5
clone size: NA
V gene: TRBV5-1
CDR3 DNA: TGCGCCAGCAGCTTTTCAACAGGGAGAACCCAAGAGACCCAGTACTTC
CDR3 protein: CASSFSTGRTQETQYF

D gene: NA
J gene: TRBJ1-5
clone size: NA
V gene: TRBV19
CDR3 DNA: TGTGCCAGTAATTCCCCCCCGGGAGGGAGAGTGGATCAGCCCCAGCATTTT
CDR3 protein: CASNSPPGGRVDQPQHF

D gene: TRBD1
J gene: TRBJ2-4
clone size: once
V gene: TRBV28
CDR3 DNA: TGTGCCAGCAGTTTACGCCTAGGGACAGGGGTGAGGGCCAAAAACATTCAGTACTTC
CDR3 protein: CASSLRLGTGVRAKNIQYF

D gene: NA
J gene: TRBJ1-2
clone size: few
V gene: TRBV28
CDR3 DNA: TGTGCCAGCACCCTCCCCGACCTCCCGAACGGCTACACCTTC
CDR3 protein: CASTLPDLPNGYTF

D gene: TRBD2
J gene: TRBJ2-1
clone size: NA
V gene: TRBV14
CDR3 DNA: TGTGCCAGCAGCCCTTTAGCGGGGGGGAATAATGAGCAGTTCTTC
CDR3 protein: CASSPLAGGNNEQFF

D gene: NA
J gene: TRBJ1-1
clone size: NA
V gene: TRBV3-1/TRBV3-2
CDR3 DNA: TGTGCCAGCAGCCGCGGGACCTACCTTGAAGCTTTCTTT
CDR3 protein: CASSRGTYLEAFF

D gene: TRBD1
J gene: TRBJ2-1
clone size: NA
V gene: TRBV12-3/TRBV12-4
CDR3 DNA: TGTGCCAGTACAGGGACAGGACACAATGAGCAGTTCTTC
CDR3 protein: CASTGTGHNEQFF

D gene: NA
J gene: TRBJ1-6
clone size: NA
V gene: TRBV23-1
CDR3 DNA: TGCGCCAGCAGTCAACCCCGGTCTTTGTGGGTACAGGGCGGCTCACCCCTCCACTTT
CDR3 protein: CASSQPRSLWVQGGSPLHF

D gene: TRBD1
J gene: TRBJ1-3
clone size: NA
V gene: TRBV6-5
CDR3 DNA: TGTGCCAGCACGACAGGGGGCATTGGAAACACCATATATTTT
CDR3 protein: CASTTGGIGNTIYF

D gene: NA
J gene: TRBJ1-3
clone size: NA
V gene: TRBV5-1
CDR3 DNA: TGCGCCAGCAGTCCTAAGGGCCAGATTGGAAACACCATATATTTT
CDR3 protein: CASSPKGQIGNTIYF

D gene: TRBD1
J gene: TRBJ1-2
clone size: NA
V gene: TRBV6-2/TRBV6-3
CDR3 DNA: TGTGCCAGCAGTTCTCCGGCCGGGACAGACTCCTATGGCTACACCTTC
CDR3 protein: CASSSPAGTDSYGYTF

D gene: NA
J gene: TRBJ1-3
clone size: few
V gene: TRBV5-5
CDR3 DNA: TGTGCCAGCAGCTTGGTAGGCGGAAACTCTGGAAACACCATATATTTT
CDR3 protein: CASSLVGGNSGNTIYF

D gene: NA
J gene: TRBJ2-6
clone size: NA
V gene: TRBV20-1
CDR3 DNA: TGCAGTGCTAGTGTGCCCGGTGAAGGGTCCCGCGGCTTCTGGGCCAACGTCCTGACTTTC
CDR3 protein: CSASVPGEGSRGFWANVLTF

D gene: NA
J gene: TRBJ2-7
clone size: NA
V gene: TRBV7-9
CDR3 DNA: TGTGCCAGCAGCTTAGCGCATTACGAGCAGTACTTC
CDR3 protein: CASSLAHYEQYF

D gene: NA
J gene: TRBJ1-3
clone size: NA
V gene: TRBV6-1
CDR3 DNA: TGTGCCAGCAGTGACAGGGTCGGAAACACCATATATTTT
CDR3 protein: CASSDRVGNTIYF

D gene: NA
J gene: TRBJ1-2
clone size: NA
V gene: TRBV19
CDR3 DNA: TGTGCCAGTAGTATGAGGATTCGGGTCGTCTATGGCTACACCTTC
CDR3 protein: CASSMRIRVVYGYTF

D gene: NA
J gene: TRBJ2-5
clone size: NA
V gene: TRBV7-6
CDR3 DNA: TGTGCCAGCAGTTCAACATACGGGGGCCCAGAGACCCAGTACTTC
CDR3 protein: CASSSTYGGPETQYF

D gene: NA
J gene: TRBJ1-2
clone size: NA
V gene: TRBV30
CDR3 DNA: TGTGCCTCTAGATGGGCAGGGGAGCACTATGGCTACACCTTC
CDR3 protein: CASRWAGEHYGYTF

D gene: TRBD1
J gene: TRBJ2-7
clone size: NA
V gene: TRBV6-5
CDR3 DNA: TGTGCCAGCAGTTACTCGGCCGGGACAGGGGCCTACGAGCAGTACTTC
CDR3 protein: CASSYSAGTGAYEQYF

D gene: NA
J gene: TRBJ2-7
clone size: few
V gene: TRBV7-9
CDR3 DNA: TGTGCCAGCAGCTTAGCGGACGGGGACTTCTACGAGCAGTACTTC
CDR3 protein: CASSLADGDFYEQYF

D gene: NA
J gene: TRBJ1-2
clone size: NA
V gene: TRBV27
CDR3 DNA: TGTGCCAGCAGAGGTTACCACGGCTACACCTTC
CDR3 protein: CASRGYHGYTF

D gene: NA
J gene: TRBJ1-2
clone size: NA
V gene: TRBV2
CDR3 DNA: TGTGCCAGCAGTGTGGGACTCTTTAATGGCTACACCTTC
CDR3 protein: CASSVGLFNGYTF

D gene: NA
J gene: TRBJ1-4
clone size: NA
V gene: TRBV28
CDR3 DNA: TGTGCCAGCAGTTTATGGGCAAGAAGGGGTAATGAAAAACTGTTTTTT
CDR3 protein: CASSLWARRGNEKLFF

D gene: NA
J gene: TRBJ2-7
clone size: NA
V gene: TRBV27
CDR3 DNA: TGTGCCAGCAGTTTATCATCGAGCCACGAGCAGTACTTC
CDR3 protein: CASSLSSSHEQYF

D gene: NA
J gene: TRBJ2-3
clone size: NA
V gene: TRBV18
CDR3 DNA: TGTGCCAGCTCACCACCCGGGGTTGATGGCACAGATACGCAGTATTTT
CDR3 protein: CASSPPGVDGTDTQYF

D gene: NA
J gene: TRBJ2-7
clone size: once
V gene: TRBV18
CDR3 DNA: TGTGCCAGCTCCCCCCAATTGGGGCAGGGCCCTCTCGAGCAGTACTTC
CDR3 protein: CASSPQLGQGPLEQYF

D gene: TRBD1
J gene: TRBJ2-7
clone size: NA
V gene: TRBV27
CDR3 DNA: TGTGCCAGCAGCAGACCCGACAGGGAACAGTACTTC
CDR3 protein: CASSRPDREQYF

D gene: NA
J gene: TRBJ1-3
clone size: NA
V gene: TRBV28
CDR3 DNA: TGTGCCAGCAGGCTAGGAAACACCATATATTTT
CDR3 protein: CASRLGNTIYF

D gene: NA
J gene: TRBJ2-2
clone size: NA
V gene: TRBV29-1
CDR3 DNA: TGCAGCGTTGAAGATAGGGGGAAGGAAACCGGGGAGCTGTTTTTT
CDR3 protein: CSVEDRGKETGELFF

D gene: NA
J gene: TRBJ1-2
clone size: NA
V gene: TRBV2
CDR3 DNA: TGTGCCAGCAGCACCGGAGGGGGCTACACCTTC
CDR3 protein: CASSTGGGYTF

D gene: NA
J gene: TRBJ1-3
clone size: NA
V gene: TRBV7-9
CDR3 DNA: TGTGCCAGCAGCCCTAGGGACGGCGCCTCTGGAAACACCATATATTTT
CDR3 protein: CASSPRDGASGNTIYF

D gene: NA
J gene: TRBJ2-7
clone size: NA
V gene: TRBV5-5
CDR3 DNA: TGTGCCAGCAGCTTGGGGGACGGGAACTACGAGCAGTACTTC
CDR3 protein: CASSLGDGNYEQYF

D gene: NA
J gene: TRBJ1-5
clone size: once
V gene: TRBV4-1
CDR3 DNA: TGCGCCAGCAGCCAAGGAATCGGGAACAATCAGCCCCAGCATTTT
CDR3 protein: CASSQGIGNNQPQHF

D gene: NA
J gene: TRBJ1-5
clone size: NA
V gene: TRBV7-6
CDR3 DNA: TGTGCCAGCAGCTTAGAACCTTGGAGGAAGGACGGCAATCAGCCCCAGCATTTT
CDR3 protein: CASSLEPWRKDGNQPQHF

D gene: NA
J gene: TRBJ1-1
clone size: NA
V gene: TRBV30
CDR3 DNA: TGTGCCTGGAGTGTATTTCCGAACACTGAAGCTTTCTTT
CDR3 protein: CAWSVFPNTEAFF

D gene: NA
J gene: TRBJ1-2
clone size: NA
V gene: TRBV7-2
CDR3 DNA: TGTGCCAGCAGCTTAGACGGCGGAGGGGAGTATGGCTACACCTTC
CDR3 protein: CASSLDGGGEYGYTF

D gene: TRBD1
J gene: TRBJ2-3
clone size: NA
V gene: TRBV7-3
CDR3 DNA: TGTGCCAGCAGCTTAAAACTGACAGGGGTAGATACGCAGTATTTT
CDR3 protein: CASSLKLTGVDTQYF